This T cell receptor (beta chain) was recovered during a study of shared clonotypes between healthy human individuals. TCRdb's copy holds only in-frame clones and misses some; the assay was immunoSEQ multiplex PCR. This table has roughly 2.2 million clones, around 90% appearing once. Concerning this clone itself: Its antigen is undetermined. This CDR3 is also generated by other DNA sequences in the sample.

The CDR3 has 14 residues. Between the trimmed V and J ends, which lost 1 base and 1 base, there was a span of 5 bases. Germline CDR1 and CDR2: SGHRS and YFSETQ. Study-level findings and limits: Naive CD4 clonotypes were shared across several donors at 5% to 6%. In having few donors, the study represented limited genetic and exposure-history diversity. Researchers found naive subsets generally carried larger estimated richness than memory subsets. In contrast to clonotypes shared by all four donors, non-shared clonotypes had lower generation probabilities.

Material: naive CD4+ T cells from PBMCs. Subset specified: CD45RA+ positively selected. The V gene is TRBV5-1, the J gene TRBJ2-2; perhaps TRBD1 as D (5 bases). The TCR sequence derives from a man between 18 and 35 years old in good health. Some clones in this sample may be carry-over from other donors' samples. CDR3 sequence reads: CASSLQGNTGELFF. The CDR3 DNA reads as TGCGCCAGCAGCTTGCAGGGGAACACCGGGGAGCTGTTTTTT.